These T cell receptor beta chains were read from a single sample in a study of T cell responses to AZD1222 COVID-19 vaccine. Here immunoSEQ multiplex PCR was the method, and the copy in TCRdb shows in-frame clones only, minus some. The profile shows over 100,000 clones, around 86% of them singletons. The sequencing here drew on peripheral blood, taken 28 days after the second dose of the MenACWY control vaccine. The receptors derive from an adult who received the MenACWY meningococcal vaccine as a control. Each CDR3 is given without its conserved first and last residue. A D gene is named only where the DNA matches it firmly.

TRBV6-5 - ASSPGRYNEKLF
TRBV24-1 - ATSDPRSGTDTQY
TRBV3-1/TRBV3-2 TRBD1 ASRHTYRTGRSGELF
TRBV18 - ASSNQGRETQY
TRBV7-2 TRBD1 ASSPDRGQTYGYT
TRBV7-2 - ASSKFGGFANTEAF
TRBV7-2 TRBD1 ASSPPGTGFTDTQY
TRBV7-9 TRBD2 ASSQWGSGGLYNEQF
TRBV5-4 TRBD1 ASSEDRGRVAGELF
TRBV18 - ASGEATNEKLF
TRBV19 - ASSLQETQY
TRBV4-3 TRBD2 ASSHLAGEDTGELF
TRBV28 TRBD1 ASSTPGTGNYGYT
TRBV7-2 - ASSSVPESPLH
TRBV12-3/TRBV12-4 - ASSLGYLETQY
TRBV4-3 - ASSQDWGWNEQF
TRBV14 TRBD1 ASSQEQDRGRGYT